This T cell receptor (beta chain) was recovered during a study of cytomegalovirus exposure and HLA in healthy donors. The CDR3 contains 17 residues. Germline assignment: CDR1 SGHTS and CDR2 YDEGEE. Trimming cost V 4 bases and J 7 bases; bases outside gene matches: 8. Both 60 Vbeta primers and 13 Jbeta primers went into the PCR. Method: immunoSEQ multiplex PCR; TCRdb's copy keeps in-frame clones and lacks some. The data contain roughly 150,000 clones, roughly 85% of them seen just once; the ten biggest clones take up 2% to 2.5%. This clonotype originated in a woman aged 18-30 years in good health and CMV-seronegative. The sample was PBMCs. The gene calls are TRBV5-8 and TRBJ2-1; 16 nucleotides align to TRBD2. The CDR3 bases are TGTGCCAGCAGCCTGGGACTAGCGGGAGGGGGTAGTAATGAGCAGTTCTTC. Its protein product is CASSLGLAGGGSNEQFF.